Listed below are T cell receptor beta chains from one sample, sequenced in a study of blood T cell repertoires in COVID-19. TCRdb keeps only in-frame clones here, not all; method: immunoSEQ multiplex PCR. The sample includes around 170,000 clones, 84% seen only once; the top ten take approximately 15%. Sequenced: peripheral blood. The receptor source for this set is a man aged 25-45 years with active or convalescent COVID-19. CDR3s include the opening cysteine and the closing phenylalanine or tryptophan. D genes are given only for firm matches. Some rows have no size entry. The others give once, few or many, or a class for an expanded clone.

TRBV7-9,TRBJ1-3,.,TRBD1,CASSRLGQVVSGNTIYF,TGTGCCAGCAGCCGACTCGGACAGGTGGTCTCTGGAAACACCATATATTTT
TRBV5-8,TRBJ2-7,.,TRBD2,CASSLGTSGNNEQYF,TGTGCCAGCAGCTTGGGAACTAGCGGGAACAACGAGCAGTACTTC
TRBV3-1/TRBV3-2,TRBJ2-5,.,.,CASQTGGETQYF,TGTGCCAGCCAAACCGGGGGTGAGACCCAGTACTTC
TRBV30,TRBJ2-1,.,.,CAWMGQGWISYNEQFF,TGTGCCTGGATGGGGCAGGGATGGATTTCCTACAATGAGCAGTTCTTC
TRBV2,TRBJ1-1,.,.,CATTRWAGSSRRLTEAFF,TGTGCCACCACGAGGTGGGCAGGGTCATCAAGAAGGTTGACTGAAGCTTTCTTT
TRBV19,TRBJ2-7,.,TRBD1,CASSTRLGTGLYEQYF,TGTGCCAGTAGTACCCGTCTGGGGACAGGGCTGTACGAGCAGTACTTC
TRBV4-1,TRBJ2-6,.,TRBD1,CASSQFSGQSSGANVLTF,TGCGCCAGCAGCCAATTTTCGGGACAGTCCTCTGGGGCCAACGTCCTGACTTTC
TRBV19,TRBJ1-1,few,.,CASKRGGTTEAFF,TGTGCCAGTAAGAGGGGAGGGACCACTGAAGCTTTCTTT
TRBV7-9,TRBJ2-3,.,.,CASKRERSSTDTQYF,TGTGCCAGCAAGAGGGAAAGGAGTTCCACAGATACGCAGTATTTT
TRBV3-1/TRBV3-2,TRBJ1-2,.,.,CASSQESGPYGYTF,TGTGCCAGCAGCCAAGAGTCAGGGCCCTATGGCTACACCTTC
TRBV19,TRBJ2-1,.,.,CASSPVGFEQFF,TGTGCCAGTAGTCCCGTCGGGTTTGAGCAGTTCTTC
TRBV2,TRBJ1-4,.,.,CASNRASATNEKLFF,TGTGCCAGCAATCGCGCTAGTGCAACTAATGAAAAACTGTTTTTT
TRBV30,TRBJ1-4,once,TRBD1,CAWSLGTGNEKLFF,TGTGCCTGGAGTCTAGGGACAGGGAATGAAAAACTGTTTTTT
TRBV13,TRBJ1-2,.,TRBD1,CASSLTGTAKSYTF,TGTGCCAGCAGCTTAACCGGGACAGCCAAAAGCTACACCTTC
TRBV27,TRBJ2-5,.,TRBD2,CASSFARGGRKTQYF,TGTGCCAGCAGTTTTGCGCGGGGGGGCCGAAAGACCCAGTACTTC
TRBV18,TRBJ1-5,.,TRBD1,CASSPRLMTGSNQPQHF,TGTGCCAGCTCACCACGGTTAATGACAGGGTCAAATCAGCCCCAGCATTTT
TRBV27,TRBJ2-5,.,TRBD2,CASSGGSIKTQYF,TGTGCCAGCAGTGGCGGGAGCATTAAGACCCAGTACTTC
TRBV5-4,TRBJ2-7,few,TRBD1,CASSSARTGGGIAGEQYF,TGTGCCAGCAGCTCAGCCCGGACAGGGGGTGGCATAGCAGGCGAGCAGTACTTC
TRBV21-1,TRBJ1-3,few,.,CASSKGGLSGNTIYF,TGTGCCAGCAGCAAAGGGGGCCTCTCTGGAAACACCATATATTTT
TRBV5-1,TRBJ2-1,.,TRBD1,CASSSSGTGTNEQFF,TGCGCCAGCAGCTCCTCCGGGACAGGGACAAATGAGCAGTTCTTC
TRBV21-1,TRBJ2-1,.,.,CASRKTGDFYNEQFF,TGTGCCAGCCGTAAGACGGGGGACTTCTACAATGAGCAGTTCTTC
TRBV19,TRBJ1-3,.,TRBD1,CASRTQGSGNTIYF,TGTGCCAGTAGGACACAGGGGTCAGGAAACACCATATATTTT
TRBV29-1,TRBJ1-1,few,.,CSVHMNTEAFF,TGCAGCGTTCACATGAACACTGAAGCTTTCTTT
TRBV18,TRBJ2-1,.,.,CASSPSSGDTEQFF,TGTGCCAGCTCACCATCCTCAGGGGATACGGAGCAGTTCTTC
TRBV18,TRBJ1-5,few,.,CASSPQNSRISNQPQHF,TGTGCCAGCTCACCACAGAACAGTAGGATTAGCAATCAGCCCCAGCATTTT
TRBV2,TRBJ1-2,.,TRBD1,CASTDRAIGYGYTF,TGTGCCAGCACGGACAGGGCTATAGGCTATGGCTACACCTTC
TRBV19,TRBJ2-5,.,TRBD2,CASSPRPGLAGQETQYF,TGTGCCAGTAGTCCCCGACCGGGACTAGCAGGCCAAGAGACCCAGTACTTC
TRBV15,TRBJ1-3,once,.,CATSRRGQLSGNTIYF,TGTGCCACCAGCCGCCGCGGACAGTTGTCTGGAAACACCATATATTTT
TRBV19,TRBJ1-5,.,.,CASTLQGAKQPQHF,TGTGCCAGTACGTTACAGGGAGCGAAACAGCCCCAGCATTTT
TRBV25-1,TRBJ1-2,.,.,CASSQGAPNYGYTF,TGTGCCAGCAGTCAAGGGGCCCCTAACTATGGCTACACCTTC
TRBV10-3,TRBJ1-5,.,TRBD1,CAISEDRGNQPQHF,TGTGCCATCAGTGAGGACAGGGGCAATCAGCCCCAGCATTTT
TRBV2,TRBJ2-5,.,TRBD2,CASREGPSGGETQYF,TGTGCCAGCAGAGAGGGGCCTAGCGGGGGGGAGACCCAGTACTTC
TRBV5-6,TRBJ2-1,.,TRBD2,CASSRRGTSAGNEQFF,TGTGCCAGCAGCCGTAGAGGGACTAGCGCAGGCAATGAGCAGTTCTTC